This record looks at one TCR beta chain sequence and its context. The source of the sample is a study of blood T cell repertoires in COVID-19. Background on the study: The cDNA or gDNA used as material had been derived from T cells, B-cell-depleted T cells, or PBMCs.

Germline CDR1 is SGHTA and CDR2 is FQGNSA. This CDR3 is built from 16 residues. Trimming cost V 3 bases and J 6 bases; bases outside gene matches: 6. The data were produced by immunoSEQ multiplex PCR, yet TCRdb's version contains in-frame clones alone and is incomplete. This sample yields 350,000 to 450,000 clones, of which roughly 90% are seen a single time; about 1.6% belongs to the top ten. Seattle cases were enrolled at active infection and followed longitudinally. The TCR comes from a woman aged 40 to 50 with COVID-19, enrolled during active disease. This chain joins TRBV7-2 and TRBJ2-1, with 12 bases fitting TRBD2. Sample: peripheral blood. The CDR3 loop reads CASSLNSGLAGNEQFF. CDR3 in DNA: TGTGCCAGCAGCTTGAACTCGGGACTAGCGGGCAATGAGCAGTTCTTC.